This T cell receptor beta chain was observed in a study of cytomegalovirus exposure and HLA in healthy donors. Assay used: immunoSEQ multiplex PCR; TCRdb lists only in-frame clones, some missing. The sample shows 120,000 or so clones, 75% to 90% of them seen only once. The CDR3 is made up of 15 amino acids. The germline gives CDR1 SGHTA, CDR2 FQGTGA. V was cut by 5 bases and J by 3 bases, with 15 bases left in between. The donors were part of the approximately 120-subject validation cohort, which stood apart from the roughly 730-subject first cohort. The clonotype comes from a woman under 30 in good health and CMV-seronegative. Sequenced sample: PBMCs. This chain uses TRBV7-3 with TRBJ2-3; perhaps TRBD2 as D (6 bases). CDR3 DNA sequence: TGTGCCAGCAGCCCCGGACTACTTAGGACAGATACGCAGTATTTT. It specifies CASSPGLLRTDTQYF.